This T cell receptor beta chain originates from a study of cytomegalovirus exposure and HLA in healthy donors. Findings of the study overall: A later analysis reportedly found that, within productive TCRs, an Asian-associated ancestry cluster had fewer N-insertions than the mean observed across the roughly 610 donors. About 87% or about 30% of the time was how often most TCR beta V segments were productive, according to an earlier analysis.

The PCR used 60 Vbeta and 13 Jbeta primers. Per the authors' pipeline: An analysis that came later counted approximately 76 million unique TCR beta chains, approximately 10 million shared. Sequencing was performed with immunoSEQ multiplex PCR; in TCRdb, only in-frame clones are kept and a portion is missing. D and trimming were read from the DNA, whereas the V and J calls and clone size are those reported in that table. The sample comprises about 150,000 clones, approximately 88% of which are singletons, and roughly 0.5% rests with the top ten. A note on this clone: As yet, its antigen is unknown.

Germline CDR1 reads SGHRS; CDR2 reads YFSETQ. V lost 7 bases, J lost 1 base, and 8 bases lay in between. The CDR3 runs to 12 residues. The chain has TRBV5-1 and TRBJ1-1; a possible D gene is TRBD1 (5 bases). The receptor was isolated from a woman aged 40-49 years in good health and CMV-seronegative. Input material: PBMCs. The CDR3 DNA follows: TGCGCCAGCCACGGACAGAACACTGAAGCTTTCTTT. Its protein is CASHGQNTEAFF.